Sequencing of this TCR beta chain was carried out in a study of response to subunit inactivated influenza vaccine. Each CDR3 protein gets one entry after TCRdb re-called the RT-PCR reads with MiXCR. The data contain about 520,000 distinct CDR3 sequences, approximately 7.8% of them singletons. V dropped 4 bases and J dropped 4 bases, with 11 bases sitting between them. CDR1 and CDR2 from the germline V gene are SGHRS and YFSETQ. This CDR3 comprises 13 residues. Points on this clonotype: Its antigen is unidentified.

Study-wide findings and caveats: New T cells are recruited in small numbers by each seasonal influenza vaccination, according to the authors' suggestion.

The receptor's source is a man between 50 and 70 years old who received an inactivated influenza vaccine. The chain combines TRBV5-1 with TRBJ2-5; D is possibly TRBD1 (7 bases). Material: PBMCs from blood, obtained roughly 24 months after vaccination. CDR3 residues: CASSPRGAETQYF. The CDR3 DNA follows: TGCGCCAGCAGCCCCAGGGGGGCAGAGACCCAGTACTTC.